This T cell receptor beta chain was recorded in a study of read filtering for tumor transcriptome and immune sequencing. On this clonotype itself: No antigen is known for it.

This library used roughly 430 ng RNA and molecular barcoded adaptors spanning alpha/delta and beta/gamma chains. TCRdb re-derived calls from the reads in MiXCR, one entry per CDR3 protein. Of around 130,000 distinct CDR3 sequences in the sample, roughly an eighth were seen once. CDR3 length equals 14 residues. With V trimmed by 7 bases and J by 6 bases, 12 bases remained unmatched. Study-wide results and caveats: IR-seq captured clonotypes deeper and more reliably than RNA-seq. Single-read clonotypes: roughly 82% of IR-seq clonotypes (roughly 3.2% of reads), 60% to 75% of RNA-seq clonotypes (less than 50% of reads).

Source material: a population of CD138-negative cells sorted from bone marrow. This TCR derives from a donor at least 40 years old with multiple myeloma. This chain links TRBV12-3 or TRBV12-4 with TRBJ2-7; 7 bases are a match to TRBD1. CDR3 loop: CASNTLGQWGEQYF. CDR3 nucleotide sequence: TGTGCCAGCAATACCTTGGGACAGTGGGGCGAGCAGTACTTC.